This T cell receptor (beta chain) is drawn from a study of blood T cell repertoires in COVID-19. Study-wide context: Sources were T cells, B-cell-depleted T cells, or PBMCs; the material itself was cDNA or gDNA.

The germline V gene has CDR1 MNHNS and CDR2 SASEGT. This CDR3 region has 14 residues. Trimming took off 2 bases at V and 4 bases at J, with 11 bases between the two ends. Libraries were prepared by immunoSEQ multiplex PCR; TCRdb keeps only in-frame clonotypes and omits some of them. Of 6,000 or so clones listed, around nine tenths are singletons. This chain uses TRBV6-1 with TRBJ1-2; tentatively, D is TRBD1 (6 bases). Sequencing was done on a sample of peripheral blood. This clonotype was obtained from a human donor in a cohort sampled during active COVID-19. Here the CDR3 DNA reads TGTGCCAGCAGTGAATGGGACAAGCCCTATGGCTACACCTTC. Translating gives CASSEWDKPYGYTF.